Sequencing of this T cell receptor beta chain was carried out in a study of blood T cells in healthy people across ages. Study results and limitations: TCR beta diversity, measured per million T cells, fell in a roughly linear way with age. The study found TCR beta diversity correlated strongly with naive T cell percentage.

The CDR3 runs 14 residues. V gave up 5 bases and J gave up 4 bases, with 11 bases separating them. Looked up from germline, CDR1 is SGHTA and CDR2 is FQGNSA. This clonotype was recorded at least ten times. Its cognate antigen is unknown. For the second PCR, which ran for roughly 7 to 11 cycles, a sample-barcoded 5' primer and a J-beta primer mix were used. TCRdb processed the 5' RACE reads anew with MiXCR; each CDR3 protein has one entry. The data show 630,000 or so distinct CDR3 sequences, about 30% seen once. V and J are TRBV7-2 and TRBJ2-2; D ambiguous. This TCR came from an elderly woman in good health. What was sequenced was blood. The CDR3 coding sequence is TGTGCCAGCAGCCCTATGATCCTCACCGGGGAGCTGTTTTTT. Residues: CASSPMILTGELFF.